One sample yielded the 5 T cell receptor beta chains listed below, sequenced in a study of Ad26.COV2.S vaccination and SARS-CoV-2 variants. Treatment: over 15 received Ad26.COV2.S at low or high dose, single or two shots; 5 received placebo; per-sample allocation not given. Collection of the samples took place on day 63 after the first injection of vaccine or placebo. Libraries were prepared by immunoSEQ multiplex PCR; TCRdb keeps only in-frame clonotypes and omits some of them. The profile shows hundreds of thousands of clones, 89% of them singletons. Sequencing was performed on peripheral blood, taken in a trial of Ad26.COV2.S vaccine versus placebo. Receptor source: a person aged 18-65 years who received the Ad26.COV2.S COVID-19 vaccine or a placebo.

The chain is built from TRBV7-2 and TRBJ2-1; D perhaps matches TRBD2 (5 bases). Deletions cut 0 bases from V and 11 bases from J, with 14 bases between. In germline, CDR1 is SGHTA, CDR2 FQGNSA. The CDR3 contains 14 residues. DNA of the CDR3: TGTGCCAGCAGCTTAGCTTCTCGGGGTTTAAAGCAGTTCTTC. This translates into CASSLASRGLKQFF.

The chain links TRBV6-2 or TRBV6-3 to TRBJ1-5; D ambiguous. Trimming took 3 bases from V and 6 from J, leaving 12 bases between them. CDR3 length: 14 amino acids. The germline gives CDR1 MNHEY, CDR2 SVGEGT. This CDR3 reads CASSYGGLPQPQHF. The CDR3 DNA reads as TGTGCCAGCAGTTATGGTGGTCTGCCTCAGCCCCAGCATTTT.

The chain links TRBV2 to TRBJ1-6, with D perhaps matching TRBD1 (5 bases). Germline lookup yields CDR1 SNHLY and CDR2 FYNNEI. V was pared by 3 bases and J by 10 bases, with 13 bases between. The CDR3 length is 14 residues. CDR3 sequence reads: CASSETPWGSPLHF. For the CDR3, the DNA is TGTGCCAGCAGTGAGACACCGTGGGGGTCACCCCTCCACTTT.

This sequence joins TRBV6-6 and TRBJ1-4; 9 bases fit TRBD1. Per germline, CDR1 MNHNY and CDR2 SVGAGI (reference sequence). Trimming cost V 5 bases and J 6 bases; bases outside gene matches: 4. This CDR3 has 14 residues. The CDR3 nucleotides are TGTGCCAGCAGTCCGGGACAGGGATATGAAAAACTGTTTTTT. This translates into CASSPGQGYEKLFF.

The J gene is TRBJ1-1, the V gene TRBV5-4; 11 bases align to TRBD1. V gave up 0 bases and J gave up 4 bases; unmatched junction bases: 2. Germline lookup yields CDR1 SGHNT and CDR2 YYREEE (reference sequence). The CDR3 totals 15 residues. The chain's CDR3 is CASSLAGTGGTEAFF. The CDR3 nucleotides are TGTGCCAGCAGCTTGGCGGGGACAGGGGGCACTGAAGCTTTCTTT.